The 27 T cell receptor beta chains in this list originate from one sample, sequenced in a study of technical replicates of blood from a few donors. Data came from immunoSEQ multiplex PCR; TCRdb stores just in-frame clones and leaves some out. Among about 59,000 clones listed, 93% were seen once. What was sequenced was PBMCs. These receptors originate from a human donor in good health. Some clones in this sample may be carry-over from other donors' samples.

The chain couples TRBV14 to TRBJ1-2; D remains ambiguous. V dropped 0 bases and J dropped 7 bases, with 9 bases sitting between them. Looked up from germline, CDR1 is SGHDN and CDR2 is FVKESK. The CDR3 loop spans 13 amino acids. Here the CDR3 DNA reads TGTGCCAGCAGCCAAGAGGAGGGAAGTGGCTACACCTTC. Translation gives CASSQEEGSGYTF.

The rearrangement links TRBV5-1 to TRBJ2-1; TRBD2 aligns across 9 bases. There are 15 residues in the CDR3. In germline, CDR1 is SGHRS, CDR2 YFSETQ. With 1 base clipped from V and 9 bases from J, the junction kept 8 bases outside the gene matches. The chain's CDR3 is CASSLTAGGSGEQFF. For the CDR3, the DNA is TGCGCCAGCAGCTTGACCGCGGGGGGGTCGGGTGAGCAGTTCTTC.

This chain joins TRBV4-2 and TRBJ2-4; D perhaps matches TRBD1 (6 bases). The CDR3 extends over 13 amino acids. The V and J ends lost 3 bases and 7 bases respectively, with 10 bases between them. Germline CDR1 is LGHNA and CDR2 is YNFKEQ. The CDR3 nucleotides are TGTGCCAGCAGCCAGACAGGTCCGAACATTCAGTACTTC. Its protein is CASSQTGPNIQYF.

The V gene is TRBV7-9, the J gene TRBJ2-5; the D is unclear. Germline V lookup: CDR1 SEHNR, CDR2 FQNEAQ (reference sequence). The length of the CDR3 is 15 residues. V was cut by 3 bases and J by 3 bases, with 14 bases left in between. The CDR3, as DNA: TGTGCCAGCAGCTTGTTGTCCCCCCCAAAAGAGACCCAGTACTTC. Protein sequence: CASSLLSPPKETQYF.

This chain joins TRBV18 and TRBJ2-2; D unclear. Trimming removed 1 base from V and 3 bases from J, with 6 bases in between. Germline CDR1 is KGHSH and CDR2 is LQKENI. The CDR3 consists of 14 residues. CDR3 in amino acids: CASSPLSHTGELFF. The CDR3 DNA follows: TGTGCCAGCTCACCACTCTCCCACACCGGGGAGCTGTTTTTT.

The rearrangement uses TRBV2 and TRBJ1-3; D unclear. The CDR3 spans 15 residues. In germline, CDR1 is SNHLY, CDR2 FYNNEI. Trimming removed 2 bases at V and 0 bases at J, with 8 bases between. The chain's CDR3 is CASSEPADSGNTIYF. In DNA form, the CDR3 reads TGTGCCAGCAGTGAACCCGCGGACTCTGGAAACACCATATATTTT.

The chain joins TRBV30 to TRBJ2-1, with 14 bases matching TRBD2. With 8 bases clipped from V and 3 bases from J, the junction kept 6 bases outside the gene matches. CDR1 GTSNPN and CDR2 SVGIG come from the germline V gene (reference sequence). The CDR3 covers 15 residues. The CDR3: CAGTSGGNFYNEQFF. The CDR3 bases are TGTGCCGGGACTAGCGGGGGAAATTTCTACAATGAGCAGTTCTTC.

This clone came up once. V is TRBV19 and J is TRBJ1-4; TRBD1 agrees at 7 bases. J lost 6 bases, V lost 4 bases, and 2 bases had no gene match. CDR3 length: 13 residues. CDR1 LNHDA and CDR2 SQIVND come from the germline V gene (reference sequence). The CDR3, as DNA: TGTGCCAGTAGTAGGGGGACAGATGAAAAACTGTTTTTT. It codes for CASSRGTDEKLFF.

The rearrangement joins TRBV6-5 to TRBJ1-1; a possible D gene is TRBD1 (6 bases). The CDR3 has 14 residues. V lost 6 bases, J lost 0 bases, and 11 bases lay in between. Per the germline V gene, CDR1 is MNHEY and CDR2 is SVGAGI. The CDR3 region has the DNA TGTGCCAGCAGAGGACAGCTCCTGAACACTGAAGCTTTCTTT. Amino acid sequence: CASRGQLLNTEAFF.

This clone appeared a single time. The chain combines TRBV27 with TRBJ1-1; D is ambiguous. The V gene lost 8 bases and the J gene lost 6 bases, with 13 bases spanning the gap. This CDR3 contains 12 residues. Germline V gives CDR1 MNHEY, CDR2 SMNVEV (reference sequence). CDR3 loop: CASSKPRAEAFF. For the CDR3, the DNA is TGTGCCAGCTCAAAACCGAGAGCTGAAGCTTTCTTT.

This rearrangement joins TRBV27 to TRBJ2-7, with 9 bases aligning to TRBD2. Germline V CDR1 and CDR2: MNHEY, SMNVEV (reference sequence). Trimming at V came to 2 bases and at J to 6 bases, leaving 8 bases not matched to a gene. CDR3 size: 15 residues. This CDR3 reads CASSLLAGGPREQYF. The CDR3 nucleotides read TGTGCCAGCAGTTTACTGGCGGGGGGGCCGCGCGAGCAGTACTTC.

The rearrangement uses TRBV7-6 and TRBJ1-1, with 7 bases that match TRBD1. Germline V CDR1 and CDR2: SGHVS, FNYEAQ. V shed 1 base, J shed 4 bases, and the junction held 12 bases outside the gene matches. The CDR3 runs 17 residues. CDR3 region: CASSLELGGAHSTEAFF. In DNA form, the CDR3 reads TGTGCCAGCAGCTTAGAATTAGGGGGCGCGCATTCCACTGAAGCTTTCTTT.

As concerns this clone: Other DNA sequences in the same sample also yield this CDR3. The chain uses TRBV14 and TRBJ2-7; D gene ambiguous. V was trimmed by 1 base and J by 3 bases, leaving 4 bases between them. The CDR3 has 12 residues. CDR1 is SGHDN, CDR2 FVKESK, per germline. CDR3 region: CASSQAGYEQYF. The CDR3 DNA reads TGTGCCAGCAGCCAAGCAGGCTACGAGCAGTACTTC.

The CDR3 spells CASSVEGSASYNEQFF. DNA for the CDR3: TGTGCCAGCAGCGTAGAGGGTAGCGCCTCCTACAATGAGCAGTTCTTC. The chain joins TRBV9 to TRBJ2-1; D might be TRBD2 (5 bases). This CDR3 comprises 16 residues. Germline V lookup: CDR1 SGDLS, CDR2 YYNGEE. V lost 0 bases and J lost 0, with 10 bases in between. Variable domain in full (rest from reference TRBV9 and TRBJ2-1): DSGVTQTPKHLITATGQRVTLRCSPRSGDLSVYWYQQSLDQGLQFLIQYYNGEERAKGNILERFSAQQFPDLHSELNLSSLELGDSALYFCASSVEGSASYNEQFFGPGTRLTVL.

The chain has TRBV9 and TRBJ2-5, with TRBD2 identical over 13 bases. The germline gives CDR1 SGDLS, CDR2 YYNGEE. The CDR3 is 17 residues long. The ends lost 0 bases at V and 1 base at J; junction bases unmatched: 3. CDR3 region: CASSVGTSGGAQETQYF. The CDR3, as DNA: TGTGCCAGCAGCGTAGGTACTAGCGGGGGGGCCCAAGAGACCCAGTACTTC.

The gene calls are TRBV10-3 and TRBJ2-3; 8 bases agree with TRBD1. J gave up 2 bases and V 5 bases, and 6 bases lay outside the gene matches. Per germline, CDR1 ENHRY and CDR2 SYGVKD. The CDR3 contains 15 residues. The CDR3 loop is CAISPDRAYTDTQYF. In DNA, the CDR3 is TGTGCCATCAGTCCGGACAGGGCCTACACAGATACGCAGTATTTT.

V is TRBV19 and J is TRBJ1-5; D uncertain. The germline V gene has CDR1 LNHDA and CDR2 SQIVND (reference sequence). This CDR3 has 16 amino acids. V was trimmed by 0 bases and J by 4 bases, leaving 13 bases between them. CDR3 protein: CASSIENSLANQPQHF. The CDR3 nucleotides are TGTGCCAGTAGTATAGAGAACAGCCTAGCAAATCAGCCCCAGCATTTT.

V and J are TRBV5-1 and TRBJ2-2, with D possibly being TRBD1 (5 bases). V gave up 0 bases and J gave up 4 bases, with 13 bases separating them. The CDR3 contains 16 residues. Germline CDR1 and CDR2: SGHRS and YFSETQ. The CDR3, as DNA: TGCGCCAGCAGCTTGGGTGCAGGGCGGAGCACCGGGGAGCTGTTTTTT. It is translated as CASSLGAGRSTGELFF.

The chain is built from TRBV6-1 and TRBJ2-3, with D possibly TRBD2 on 5 matching bases. The germline CDR1 and CDR2 sequences are MNHNS and SASEGT. The germline V and J ends were trimmed by 6 bases and 4 bases, with 14 bases remaining between them. This CDR3 has 14 amino acids. The CDR3: CASSRTRTADTQYF. The CDR3 DNA reads TGTGCCAGCAGCCGCACTAGGACGGCAGATACGCAGTATTTT.

This chain uses TRBV15 with TRBJ2-3, with 7 bases that match TRBD2. V lost 0 bases, J lost 2 bases, and 8 bases stayed unmatched. The CDR3 covers 17 residues. Germline CDR1 is LNHNV and CDR2 is YYDKDF (reference sequence). The CDR3 spells CATSRDFGGSYTDTQYF. For the CDR3, the DNA is TGTGCCACCAGCAGAGATTTTGGCGGGAGCTACACAGATACGCAGTATTTT.

The chain uses TRBV19 and TRBJ1-1; no firm D call. Germline CDR1 reads LNHDA; CDR2 reads SQIVND (reference sequence). V lost 7 bases, J lost 0 bases, and 12 bases lay in between. The CDR3 contains 14 residues. The CDR3 reads CASTGRSLNTEAFF. CDR3 DNA: TGTGCCAGTACCGGGAGGAGCTTGAACACTGAAGCTTTCTTT.

This chain links TRBV19 with TRBJ1-2; the D gene is possibly TRBD1 (6 bases). The CDR3 runs to 13 residues. Trimming took off 3 bases at V and 8 bases at J, with 13 bases between the two ends. Germline V CDR1 and CDR2: LNHDA, SQIVND (reference sequence). CDR3 protein: CASSMLQGHGYTF. DNA of the CDR3: TGTGCCAGTAGTATGCTACAGGGTCACGGCTACACCTTC. Full variable domain (rest looked up from reference TRBV19 and TRBJ1-2): DGGITQSPKYLFRKEGQNVTLSCEQNLNHDAMYWYRQDPGQGLRLIYYSQIVNDFQKGDIAEGYSVSREKKESFPLTVTSAQKNPTAFYLCASSMLQGHGYTFGSGTRLTVV.

A single count supports this clone. Here the CDR3 reads CASSVGLTSGSYSRNEQFF. The CDR3 DNA reads TGTGCCAGCAGCGTAGGCCTGACTAGCGGGAGCTATTCTAGGAATGAGCAGTTCTTC. The chain uses TRBV9 and TRBJ2-1, with TRBD2 matching 12 bases. The CDR3 extends over 19 amino acids. J lost 7 bases, V lost 0 bases, and 14 bases had no gene match. The V gene's germline CDR1 is SGDLS and CDR2 YYNGEE.

The J gene is TRBJ2-3, the V gene TRBV25-1; possibly TRBD1 for D (5 bases). V gave up 2 bases and J gave up 7 bases, with 7 bases separating them. This CDR3 has 12 amino acids. Germline V gene sequence: CDR1 MGHDK, CDR2 SYGVNS. CDR3 sequence (DNA): TGTGCCAGCAGTGAAAGGGGCAATACGCAGTATTTT. Translation: CASSERGNTQYF. Full variable domain (outside the CDR3, taken from reference TRBV25-1 and TRBJ2-3): EADIYQTPRYLVIGTGKKITLECSQTMGHDKMYWYQQDPGMELHLIHYSYGVNSTEKGDLSSESTVSRIRTEHFPLTLESARPSHTSQYLCASSERGNTQYFGPGTRLTVL.

This chain uses TRBV7-2 with TRBJ2-1; 7 bases are a match to TRBD2. This CDR3 is built from 15 residues. Germline CDR1 reads SGHTA; CDR2 reads FQGNSA. The J segment lost 5 bases and the V segment lost 1 base, leaving 5 bases of the junction unmatched. CDR3 sequence: CASSLVFGTNNEQFF. CDR3 sequence (DNA): TGTGCCAGCAGCTTAGTCTTTGGGACTAACAATGAGCAGTTCTTC.

CDR3 bases: TGTGCCAGCAGCCAAGGGGGCAACCATCAGCCCCAGCATTTT. It codes for CASSQGGNHQPQHF. The genes are TRBV14 and TRBJ1-5, with D perhaps matching TRBD1 (5 bases). This CDR3 has 14 amino acids. In germline, CDR1 is SGHDN, CDR2 FVKESK. The V end was cut by 1 base, the J end by 5 bases, with 9 bases between.

The V and J genes are TRBV4-1 and TRBJ2-3; D might be TRBD2 (6 bases). Germline CDR1 is MGHRA and CDR2 is YSYEKL. V was pared by 0 bases and J by 3 bases, with 7 bases between. The CDR3 is 14 amino acids. DNA for the CDR3: TGCGCCAGCAGCCAAGATGGGAGGACAGATACGCAGTATTTT. Its translation: CASSQDGRTDTQYF.